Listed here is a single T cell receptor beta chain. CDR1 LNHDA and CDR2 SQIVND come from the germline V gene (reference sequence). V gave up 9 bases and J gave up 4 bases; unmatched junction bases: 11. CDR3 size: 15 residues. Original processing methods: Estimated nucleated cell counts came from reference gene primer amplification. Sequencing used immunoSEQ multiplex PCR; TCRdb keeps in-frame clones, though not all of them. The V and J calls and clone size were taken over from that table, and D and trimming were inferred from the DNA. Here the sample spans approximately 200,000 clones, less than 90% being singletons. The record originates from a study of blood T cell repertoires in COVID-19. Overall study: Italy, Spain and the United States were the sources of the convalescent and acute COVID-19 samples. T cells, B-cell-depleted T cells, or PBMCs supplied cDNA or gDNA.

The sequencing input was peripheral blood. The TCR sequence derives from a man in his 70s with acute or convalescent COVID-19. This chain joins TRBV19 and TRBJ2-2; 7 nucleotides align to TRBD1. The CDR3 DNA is TGTGCCAGCAGATTGGGACAGACGATCACCGGGGAGCTGTTTTTT. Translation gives CASRLGQTITGELFF. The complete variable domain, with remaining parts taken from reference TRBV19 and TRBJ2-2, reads DGGITQSPKYLFRKEGQNVTLSCEQNLNHDAMYWYRQDPGQGLRLIYYSQIVNDFQKGDIAEGYSVSREKKESFPLTVTSAQKNPTAFYLCASRLGQTITGELFFGEGSRLTVL.